This entry lists 26 T cell receptor beta chains sequenced from one sample in a study of siplizumab effects on memory and regulatory T cells. TCRdb's copy holds only in-frame clones and misses some; the assay was immunoSEQ multiplex PCR. The sample shows more than 70,000 clones, about 95% of them seen only once. The specimen was CD8+ T cells sorted from blood. These receptors all stem from a human donor in good health.

The chain employs TRBV6-6 and TRBJ2-7; TRBD2 agrees at 8 bases. The CDR3 contains 15 residues. Germline assignment: CDR1 MNHNY and CDR2 SVGAGI (reference sequence). V gave up 2 bases and J gave up 2 bases; unmatched junction bases: 5. The CDR3 spells CASSYGTRSTYEQYF. CDR3 DNA sequence: TGTGCCAGCAGTTACGGGACTAGGTCCACCTACGAGCAGTACTTC.

The chain carries TRBV7-8 and TRBJ1-4, with TRBD1 as a possible D gene (6 bases). V was pared by 5 bases and J by 5 bases, with 12 bases between. This CDR3 spans 14 amino acids. Germline lookup yields CDR1 SGHVS and CDR2 FQNEAQ. The CDR3 DNA follows: TGTGCCAGCAGCCCTATGCAGGGGAATGAAAAACTGTTTTTT. Residues: CASSPMQGNEKLFF.

The V gene is TRBV6-6, the J gene TRBJ1-2; D is possibly TRBD1 (5 bases). The CDR3 sequence is 12 residues long. Trimming left V 11 bases short and J 5 bases short, with 15 bases between. The germline V gene encodes CDR1 MNHNY and CDR2 SVGAGI (reference sequence). The CDR3 loop reads CALRGTDYGYTF. The CDR3 bases are TGTGCCTTACGAGGGACGGATTATGGCTACACCTTC.

V is TRBV9 and J is TRBJ2-7; possibly TRBD1 or TRBD2 for D (5 bases each). CDR3 length: 14 amino acids. The germline V gene encodes CDR1 SGDLS and CDR2 YYNGEE. Trimming took 8 bases from V and 0 from J, leaving 15 bases between them. The CDR3 is CASNPGPDSYEQYF. The CDR3 nucleotides read TGTGCCAGTAATCCGGGACCAGACTCCTACGAGCAGTACTTC.

The chain carries TRBV13 and TRBJ1-1, with 8 bases matching TRBD1. V lost 4 bases, J lost 4 bases, and 8 bases stayed unmatched. Germline values: CDR1 PRHDT, CDR2 FYEKMQ (reference sequence). The CDR3 consists of 15 residues. The CDR3 region has the DNA TGTGCCAGCAGCTCGCAGGACAGGGAGGGCACTGAAGCTTTCTTT. Protein: CASSSQDREGTEAFF.

The V gene is TRBV5-1, the J gene TRBJ2-7; TRBD1 matches 9 bases. V was pared by 5 bases and J by 6 bases, with 12 bases of the junction left unmatched. Germline loops: CDR1 SGHRS, CDR2 YFSETQ. The CDR3 has 15 residues. The CDR3 here is CASRDRGSQASEQYF. CDR3 nucleotide sequence: TGCGCCAGCAGGGACAGGGGAAGTCAGGCTAGCGAGCAGTACTTC.

This clone occurred once. The chain uses TRBV9 and TRBJ2-1, with TRBD2 matching 7 bases. CDR1 and CDR2 from the germline V gene are SGDLS and YYNGEE. The J segment lost 4 bases and the V segment lost 0 bases, leaving 4 bases of the junction unmatched. This CDR3 has 15 residues. The CDR3 reads CASSVGDSGYNEQFF. The CDR3 DNA reads TGTGCCAGCAGCGTAGGTGATAGCGGGTACAATGAGCAGTTCTTC.

The V call is TRBV6-5, the J call TRBJ1-2; 8 bases agree with TRBD1. This CDR3 is built from 15 residues. The V segment lost 5 bases and the J segment 5 bases; nucleotides outside the gene matches: 10. CDR1 and CDR2 (germline): MNHEY, SVGAGI. The CDR3 loop is CASSPGTGRRYGYTF. The CDR3 DNA follows: TGTGCCAGCAGTCCCGGGACAGGAAGACGGTATGGCTACACCTTC.

The chain has TRBV11-2 and TRBJ2-1; D is perhaps TRBD2 (5 bases). The CDR3 length is 16 residues. V was trimmed by 3 bases and J by 8 bases, leaving 20 bases between them. Germline V gene lookup returns CDR1 SGHAT and CDR2 FQNNGV. CDR3 DNA sequence: TGTGCCAGCAGCTTGCGTTTCGGCGGGTCGGGCGATGAGCAGTTCTTC. It yields the protein CASSLRFGGSGDEQFF.

This chain joins TRBV5-1 and TRBJ2-1, with a tentative D call TRBD2 (5 bases). Trimming stripped 1 base from V and 8 bases from J, with 7 bases between. This CDR3 comprises 12 residues. Per the germline V gene, CDR1 is SGHRS and CDR2 is YFSETQ. In DNA form, the CDR3 reads TGCGCCAGCAGCTTGTACGGGGATGAGCAGTTCTTC. It translates to CASSLYGDEQFF.

The chain couples TRBV10-2 to TRBJ2-4; 12 bases agree with TRBD2. After removal of 2 bases from V and 2 bases from J, the junction contained 7 bases not matched to a gene. The CDR3 is 18 amino acids. The germline V gene has CDR1 WSHSY and CDR2 SAAADI. CDR3 sequence reads: CASSEGLLAGGPKNIQYF. Here the CDR3 DNA reads TGCGCCAGCAGTGAGGGGTTGCTAGCGGGAGGGCCCAAAAACATTCAGTACTTC.

Comments on this clone: The junction departs from germline at one end; a sequencing error may be responsible. This chain connects TRBV29-1 to TRBJ2-7; 16 bases map to TRBD2. The CDR3 length is 16 residues. Germline CDR1 is SQVTM and CDR2 is ANQGSEA. The CDR3 reads CSVVGTSGRASHEQYF. The CDR3 DNA reads TGCAGCGTTGTAGGGACTAGCGGGAGGGCCTCCCACGAGCAGTACTTC.

The chain uses TRBV20-1 and TRBJ2-7; possibly TRBD2 for D (6 bases). Germline V gene sequence: CDR1 DFQATT, CDR2 SNEGSKA (reference sequence). CDR3 length: 11 residues. Trimming removed 4 bases at V and 6 bases at J, with 10 bases between. As DNA, the CDR3 is TGCAGTGCTAATATGGGAGGCGAGCAGTACTTC. Encoded protein: CSANMGGEQYF.

The rearrangement joins TRBV12-2 to TRBJ2-3; the D segment call TRBD2 is taken from the table without a DNA check. TRBV12-2 is marked as a pseudogene. This CDR3 has 18 residues. CDR3 nucleotide sequence: TGTGCAAGTCGCTCCGCTTTGGGAGGGACCCCTAGCACAGATACGCAGTATTTT. Translating gives CASRSALGGTPSTDTQYF.

V usage is TRBV19 and J usage is TRBJ2-1; maybe TRBD1 (6 bases). Per the germline V gene, CDR1 is LNHDA and CDR2 is SQIVND (reference sequence). This CDR3 has 14 residues. Trimming shortened V by 7 bases and J by 0 bases, and 10 bases separated the two germline ends. CDR3 in amino acids: CASTQTGSYNEQFF. CDR3 DNA: TGTGCCAGTACCCAGACAGGCTCCTACAATGAGCAGTTCTTC.

The V gene is TRBV7-9, the J gene TRBJ2-7, with D tentatively TRBD2 (5 bases). There are 16 residues in the CDR3. The germline V gene has CDR1 SEHNR and CDR2 FQNEAQ (reference sequence). V lost 5 bases and J 9 bases, leaving 26 bases between the germline ends. The CDR3 protein is CASSPRGTAPYEWQYF. The CDR3 region has the DNA TGTGCCAGCAGCCCACGGGGTACAGCACCCTACGAGTGGCAGTACTTC.

This clone has a single count. The chain joins TRBV7-9 to TRBJ1-2, with D uncertain. The V gene's germline CDR1 is SEHNR and CDR2 FQNEAQ (reference sequence). V gave up 8 bases and J gave up 8 bases, with 18 bases separating them. This CDR3 comprises 13 residues. This CDR3 is CASDGRPAGGYTF. The CDR3 DNA follows: TGTGCCAGCGATGGGCGCCCCGCTGGCGGCTACACCTTC. The complete variable domain, with remaining parts taken from reference TRBV7-9 and TRBJ1-2, reads DTGVSQNPRHKITKRGQNVTFRCDPISEHNRLYWYRQTLGQGPEFLTYFQNEAQLEKSRLLSDRFSAERPKGSFSTLEIQRTEQGDSAMYLCASDGRPAGGYTFGSGTRLTVV.

This chain connects TRBV28 to TRBJ1-2; 9 positions match TRBD1. The length of the CDR3 is 17 residues. Germline CDR1 and CDR2: MDHEN and SYDVKM. V dropped 5 bases and J dropped 5; count of bases not matched to a gene: 15. In DNA, the CDR3 is TGTGCCAGCAGTCGCTCTGGGACAGGGATCGTGGGATATGGCTACACCTTC. It translates to CASSRSGTGIVGYGYTF.

V and J are TRBV14 and TRBJ2-3; TRBD2 agrees at 8 bases. The V gene end was trimmed by 3 bases and the J gene end by 0 bases; junction bases not matched to a gene: 2. CDR1 and CDR2 from the germline V gene are SGHDN and FVKESK. This CDR3 region has 15 residues. This chain's CDR3 is CASSQGLGSTDTQYF. In DNA form, the CDR3 reads TGTGCCAGCAGCCAGGGACTAGGCAGCACAGATACGCAGTATTTT.

This clone came up a few times. J is TRBJ1-1 and V is TRBV19; possibly TRBD1 for D (5 bases). Looked up from germline, CDR1 is LNHDA and CDR2 is SQIVND (reference sequence). The V and J ends lost 3 bases and 4 bases respectively, with 12 bases between them. The CDR3 totals 14 residues. The CDR3 DNA is TGTGCCAGTAGTATCCTGGCAGGGCGCACTGAAGCTTTCTTT. Encoded protein: CASSILAGRTEAFF.

The J gene is TRBJ1-2, the V gene TRBV11-2, with 7 bases aligning to TRBD1. The germline gives CDR1 SGHAT, CDR2 FQNNGV. Trimming at V came to 5 bases and at J to 8 bases, leaving 8 bases not matched to a gene. The CDR3 runs 13 residues. Here the CDR3 reads CASSLSTGYGYTF. The CDR3 DNA sequence: TGTGCCAGCAGCCTATCGACAGGGTACGGCTACACCTTC.

J is TRBJ2-7 and V is TRBV10-3; 12 nucleotides agree with TRBD1. Trimming at V came to 7 bases and at J to 3 bases, leaving 4 bases not matched to a gene. CDR1 ENHRY and CDR2 SYGVKD come from the germline V gene. The CDR3 is made up of 14 amino acids. Here the CDR3 DNA reads TGTGCCATCACCGGGACAGGGGGCATCTACGAGCAGTACTTC. This translates into CAITGTGGIYEQYF.

V is TRBV7-9 and J is TRBJ2-1, with D maybe TRBD2 (6 bases). Trimming removed 5 bases from V and 5 bases from J, with 22 bases in between. CDR3 length equals 17 residues. The germline V gene encodes CDR1 SEHNR and CDR2 FQNEAQ (reference sequence). The CDR3 loop reads CASSLLSRRELDNEQFF. The CDR3 DNA follows: TGTGCCAGCAGCCTACTGTCTCGGAGGGAATTGGACAATGAGCAGTTCTTC.

The chain has TRBV28 and TRBJ1-4, with no clear D. V lost 8 bases and J 9 bases, leaving 19 bases between the germline ends. This CDR3 is built from 14 residues. Germline V gene lookup returns CDR1 MDHEN and CDR2 SYDVKM. CDR3 sequence: CASVESNLMKKLFF. The DNA of the CDR3 is TGTGCCAGCGTGGAGTCAAATCTAATGAAAAAACTGTTTTTT.

The CDR3 sequence is CASTPQGLAEAFF. The CDR3 bases are TGTGCCAGTACTCCACAGGGGCTAGCTGAAGCTTTCTTT. The chain combines TRBV19 with TRBJ1-1; 7 bases line up with TRBD1. Germline V gene lookup returns CDR1 LNHDA and CDR2 SQIVND (reference sequence). V lost 7 bases, J lost 6 bases, and 8 bases stayed unmatched. CDR3 size: 13 residues.

The V and J genes are TRBV2 and TRBJ2-7; D might be TRBD2 (6 bases). Looked up from germline, CDR1 is SNHLY and CDR2 is FYNNEI. The V end lost 7 bases, the J end lost 3 bases, and 16 bases lay between the germline ends. CDR3 size: 14 residues. DNA for the CDR3: TGTGCCAGCACGAGAGGGGACTGGAGCTACGAGCAGTACTTC. Amino acid sequence: CASTRGDWSYEQYF.